This TCR beta chain was documented in a study of blood T cell repertoires in COVID-19. Overall study context: In each case, the material was cDNA or gDNA derived from T cells, B-cell-depleted T cells, or PBMCs.

The germline gives CDR1 KGHSH, CDR2 LQKENI. The CDR3 sequence is 13 residues long. V gave up 3 bases and J gave up 0 bases, with 5 bases separating them. Clones were read by immunoSEQ multiplex PCR, and TCRdb kept only the in-frame ones, dropping some. The repertoire holds about 250,000 clones, approximately 88% seen once, with 0.65% to 0.9% in the top ten. This clone was observed a handful of times. The chain has TRBV18 and TRBJ2-5; D remains ambiguous. The sequencing sample was made of peripheral blood. The TCR originated in a woman aged 25-40 years with acute or convalescent COVID-19. The CDR3 bases are TGTGCCAGCTCACCTGAGTACCAAGAGACCCAGTACTTC. Translated, it gives CASSPEYQETQYF.